The 24 T cell receptor beta chains reported below all come from one sample, sequenced in a study of blood T cell repertoires in COVID-19. This table comes from immunoSEQ multiplex PCR, and its TCRdb copy is limited to in-frame clones, with some not included. The repertoire holds 80,000 to 95,000 clones, with approximately 90% as singletons. Sequencing used peripheral blood. The receptor source for this set is a human donor with active COVID-19. The donor label of this sample is uncertain.

The V call is TRBV7-2, the J call TRBJ1-6; D unresolved. The CDR3 sequence is 17 residues long. V was pared by 1 base and J by 6 bases, with 16 bases between. Germline-derived CDR1 and CDR2 are SGHTA and FQGNSA. Written as DNA, the CDR3 is TGTGCCAGCAGCTTAGGCGGTTTAGCGGAGAGTAATTCACCCCTCCACTTT. Its translation is CASSLGGLAESNSPLHF. Looking up the rest from reference TRBV7-2 and TRBJ1-6 gives the full variable domain: GAGVSQSPSNKVTEKGKDVELRCDPISGHTALYWYRQSLGQGLEFLIYFQGNSAPDKSGLPSDRFSAERTGGSVSTLTIQRTQQEDSAVYLCASSLGGLAESNSPLHFGNGTRLTVT.

This clone appeared once. The chain links TRBV28 to TRBJ2-7; TRBD1 aligns across 9 bases. Losses at the gene ends were 9 bases for V and 6 bases for J; bases not matched to a gene: 6. CDR1 and CDR2 from the germline V gene are MDHEN and SYDVKM. The CDR3 spans 12 residues. CDR3 bases: TGTGCCAGTGTGACAGGGGGTGGCGAGCAGTACTTC. Amino acid sequence: CASVTGGGEQYF.

The chain recombines TRBV7-2 with TRBJ1-3; TRBD1 aligns across 9 bases. This CDR3 has 16 amino acids. V was pared by 3 bases and J by 4 bases, with 7 bases of the junction left unmatched. Germline assignment: CDR1 SGHTA and CDR2 FQGNSA. The CDR3 sequence: CASSLTGGTSGNTIYF. The CDR3 region has the DNA TGTGCCAGCAGCTTGACAGGGGGGACTTCAGGAAACACCATATATTTT.

CDR3 protein: CASSIFRGSSYEQYF. The CDR3 DNA reads TGTGCCAGTAGTATATTCAGGGGAAGCTCCTACGAGCAGTACTTC. This chain uses TRBV19 with TRBJ2-7; D possibly corresponds to TRBD1 (6 bases). Per the germline V gene, CDR1 is LNHDA and CDR2 is SQIVND (reference sequence). V lost 2 bases and J 0 bases, leaving 11 bases between the germline ends. This CDR3 region has 15 residues.

The chain recombines TRBV19 with TRBJ1-3; maybe TRBD1 (6 bases). V dropped 7 bases and J dropped 0 bases, with 13 bases sitting between them. Germline assignment: CDR1 LNHDA and CDR2 SQIVND (reference sequence). The CDR3 consists of 15 residues. This chain's CDR3 is CASTMGHLSGNTIYF. The CDR3 coding sequence is TGTGCCAGTACCATGGGACACCTCTCTGGAAACACCATATATTTT.

J is TRBJ2-4 and V is TRBV4-1, with D possibly TRBD2 on 6 matching bases. Deletions cut 4 bases from V and 3 bases from J, with 13 bases between. The CDR3 extends over 15 amino acids. Germline V gene sequence: CDR1 MGHRA, CDR2 YSYEKL. CDR3 in amino acids: CASSPRPGDKNIQYF. CDR3 DNA: TGCGCCAGCAGCCCACGGCCGGGGGACAAAAACATTCAGTACTTC.

V is TRBV27 and J is TRBJ1-1, with TRBD1 matching 7 bases. With V trimmed by 6 bases and J by 4 bases, 5 bases remained unmatched. The CDR3 is 13 residues long. Germline V gives CDR1 MNHEY, CDR2 SMNVEV (reference sequence). The CDR3 region is CASSQGQTTEAFF. DNA of the CDR3: TGTGCCAGCAGCCAGGGACAGACCACTGAAGCTTTCTTT.

The chain carries TRBV5-1 and TRBJ2-1, with a weak D call TRBD2 (6 bases). Trimming removed 2 bases at V and 0 bases at J, with 12 bases between. CDR1 is SGHRS, CDR2 YFSETQ, per germline. CDR3 length equals 16 residues. The DNA of the CDR3 is TGCGCCAGCAGCTTAGCGGGTTTCAGCTCCTACAATGAGCAGTTCTTC. Protein sequence: CASSLAGFSSYNEQFF.

The V call is TRBV27, the J call TRBJ1-2, with 8 positions matching TRBD1. The CDR3 consists of 15 residues. CDR1 MNHEY and CDR2 SMNVEV come from the germline V gene (reference sequence). With V trimmed by 4 bases and J by 5 bases, 9 bases remained unmatched. CDR3 amino acids: CASSSERQGSYGYTF. Written as DNA, the CDR3 is TGTGCCAGCAGTTCCGAAAGACAGGGGTCTTATGGCTACACCTTC.

V is TRBV10-3 and J is TRBJ2-3; 7 bases agree with TRBD2. Germline V gene data show CDR1 as ENHRY and CDR2 as SYGVKD. V dropped 10 bases and J dropped 1; count of bases not matched to a gene: 11. The CDR3 has 15 amino acids. CDR3 sequence reads: CATVRGAGGTDTQYF. The CDR3 nucleotides are TGTGCCACCGTACGGGGCGCGGGGGGCACAGATACGCAGTATTTT.

The chain joins TRBV7-2 to TRBJ2-5; 8 nucleotides agree with TRBD2. Germline CDR1 and CDR2: SGHTA and FQGNSA. V shed 5 bases, J shed 2 bases, and the junction held 10 bases outside the gene matches. The CDR3 spans 16 residues. CDR3 bases: TGTGCCAGCAGCCCCCGTTCGGGGGGGCTACAAGAGACCCAGTACTTC. Translation: CASSPRSGGLQETQYF.

V is TRBV7-2 and J is TRBJ1-2, with TRBD1 as a possible D gene (6 bases). The CDR3 has 13 amino acids. Germline CDR1 SGHTA, CDR2 FQGNSA. V lost 6 bases to trimming and J lost 7 bases, with 15 bases between them. The CDR3 spells CASSFAQGSGYTF. The CDR3 DNA reads TGTGCCAGCAGTTTCGCCCAGGGGAGTGGCTACACCTTC.

The chain is built from TRBV7-3 and TRBJ2-1; D perhaps matches TRBD1 (6 bases). The CDR3 consists of 15 residues. Germline assignment: CDR1 SGHTA and CDR2 FQGTGA. With 3 bases removed from V and 7 bases from J, the gap between germline ends came to 16 bases. CDR3 loop: CASSLGRGSWNEQFF. For the CDR3, the DNA is TGTGCCAGCAGCTTGGGCAGGGGATCATGGAATGAGCAGTTCTTC.

This clone has only one observation. V and J are TRBV6-5 and TRBJ2-3, with D unresolved. This CDR3 comprises 13 residues. V lost 7 bases, J lost 5 bases, and 13 bases lay in between. Germline values: CDR1 MNHEY, CDR2 SVGAGI. The chain's CDR3 is CASTALSGDTQYF. The CDR3 DNA reads TGTGCCAGCACCGCCCTCAGTGGAGATACGCAGTATTTT.

For the CDR3, the DNA is TGCGCCAGCAGCTTGGGACTCATTAACACCGGGGAGCTGTTTTTT. Translating it yields CASSLGLINTGELFF. J is TRBJ2-2 and V is TRBV5-1; D remains unclear. CDR3 length: 15 residues. Germline-derived CDR1 and CDR2 are SGHRS and YFSETQ. V lost 0 bases and J lost 2, with 8 bases in between.

Notes on this clone: Its ends do not fully match the called genes, so a read error is possible. V gene TRBV6-5 combines with J gene TRBJ1-3, with D uncertain. This CDR3 has 15 residues. Germline V gives CDR1 MNHEY, CDR2 SVGAGI. CDR3 residues: CTSSSRAEEGNTIYF. The CDR3 DNA reads as TGTACCAGCAGTAGCCGAGCCGAAGAAGGAAACACCATATATTTT.

The chain links TRBV9 to TRBJ2-5; D might be TRBD1 (5 bases). The germline CDR1 and CDR2 sequences are SGDLS and YYNGEE. Trimming took 3 bases from V and 4 from J, leaving 13 bases between them. The CDR3 loop spans 14 amino acids. CDR3 bases: TGTGCCAGCAGCGCCAGAAGGGGCGTAGAGACCCAGTACTTC. Encoded protein: CASSARRGVETQYF. Combining the CDR3 with reference TRBV9 and TRBJ2-5 gives the whole variable domain DSGVTQTPKHLITATGQRVTLRCSPRSGDLSVYWYQQSLDQGLQFLIQYYNGEERAKGNILERFSAQQFPDLHSELNLSSLELGDSALYFCASSARRGVETQYFGPGTRLLVL.

The chain couples TRBV7-3 to TRBJ1-2; 7 bases agree with TRBD1. There are 16 residues in the CDR3. Germline values: CDR1 SGHTA, CDR2 FQGTGA. V lost 5 bases, J lost 6 bases, and 15 bases stayed unmatched. CDR3 DNA: TGTGCCAGCAGCCAGACCCGGGACAGTTCGAAAAATGGCTACACCTTC. This gives the protein CASSQTRDSSKNGYTF.

The chain links TRBV11-3 to TRBJ2-5; 9 bases fit TRBD2. This CDR3 has 16 residues. J lost 4 bases, V lost 5 bases, and 11 bases had no gene match. The germline CDR1 and CDR2 sequences are SGHNT and YENEEA. DNA for the CDR3: TGTGCCAGCAGCCCCCGTGGGGCGGGGGGGCCAGAGACCCAGTACTTC. Residues: CASSPRGAGGPETQYF.

The chain uses TRBV18 and TRBJ1-2; 8 nucleotides agree with TRBD1. The CDR3 is 14 residues long. CDR1 is KGHSH and CDR2 is LQKENI in the germline V gene. V dropped 6 bases and J dropped 5; count of bases not matched to a gene: 8. The CDR3 DNA follows: TGTGCCAGCTCGGCGGACAGGGAAATATATGGCTACACCTTC. Translation gives CASSADREIYGYTF.

This chain uses TRBV4-3 with TRBJ2-4; D is perhaps TRBD1 (6 bases). V gave up 0 bases and J gave up 1 base, with 10 bases separating them. CDR3 length equals 16 residues. CDR1 and CDR2 from the germline V gene are LGHNA and YSLEER. CDR3 DNA: TGCGCCAGCAGCCAAGAGGTACAGGGCGCCAAAAACATTCAGTACTTC. Its protein is CASSQEVQGAKNIQYF.

A single count supports this clone. The chain combines TRBV5-8 with TRBJ2-7, with 9 bases that match TRBD1. This CDR3 region has 15 residues. Losses at the gene ends were 2 bases for V and 6 bases for J; bases not matched to a gene: 9. Germline V gives CDR1 SGHTS, CDR2 YDEGEE. The CDR3 region has the DNA TGTGCCAGCAGCTTACCTTTGACAGGGGGGGGCGAGCAGTACTTC. Translating gives CASSLPLTGGGEQYF.

The rearrangement uses TRBV18 and TRBJ1-5; 9 nucleotides align to TRBD1. Germline-derived CDR1 and CDR2 are KGHSH and LQKENI. V trimming: 4 bases; J trimming: 2 bases; junction bases outside the gene matches: 6. The CDR3 contains 16 residues. CDR3 sequence (DNA): TGTGCCAGCTCACGAACAGGGGGCGAAGGCAATCAGCCCCAGCATTTT. It is translated as CASSRTGGEGNQPQHF.

V and J are TRBV11-2 and TRBJ2-7, with a possible D match to TRBD1 (5 bases). Germline V CDR1 and CDR2: SGHAT, FQNNGV. The V gene lost 2 bases and the J gene lost 7 bases, with 9 bases spanning the gap. The length of the CDR3 is 12 residues. The CDR3: CASSLSKGEQYF. Written as DNA, the CDR3 is TGTGCCAGCAGCTTAAGTAAGGGGGAGCAGTACTTC.